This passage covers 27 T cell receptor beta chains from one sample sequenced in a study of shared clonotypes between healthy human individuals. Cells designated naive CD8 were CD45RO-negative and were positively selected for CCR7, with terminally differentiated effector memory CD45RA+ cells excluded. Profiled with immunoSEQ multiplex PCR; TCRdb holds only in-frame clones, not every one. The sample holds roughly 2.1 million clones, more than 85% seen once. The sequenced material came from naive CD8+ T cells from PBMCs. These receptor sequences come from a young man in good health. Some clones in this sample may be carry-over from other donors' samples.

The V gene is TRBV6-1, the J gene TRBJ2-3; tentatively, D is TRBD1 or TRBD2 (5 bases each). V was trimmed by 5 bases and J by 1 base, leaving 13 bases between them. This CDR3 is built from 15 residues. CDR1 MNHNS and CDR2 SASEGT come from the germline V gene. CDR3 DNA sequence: TGTGCCAGCAGTACTAGGGAAGGGGGCACAGATACGCAGTATTTT. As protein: CASSTREGGTDTQYF.

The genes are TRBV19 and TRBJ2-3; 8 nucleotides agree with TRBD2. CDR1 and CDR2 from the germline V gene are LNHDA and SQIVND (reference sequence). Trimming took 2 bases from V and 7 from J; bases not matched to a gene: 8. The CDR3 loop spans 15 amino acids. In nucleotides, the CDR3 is TGTGCCAGTAGTATACGGGGGGGCCTCCCCAATACGCAGTATTTT. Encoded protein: CASSIRGGLPNTQYF.

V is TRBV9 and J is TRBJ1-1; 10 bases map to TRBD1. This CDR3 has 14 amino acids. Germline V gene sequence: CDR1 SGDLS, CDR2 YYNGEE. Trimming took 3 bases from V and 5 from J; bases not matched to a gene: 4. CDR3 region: CASSGQGAWTEAFF. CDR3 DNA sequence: TGTGCCAGCAGCGGACAGGGGGCGTGGACTGAAGCTTTCTTT.

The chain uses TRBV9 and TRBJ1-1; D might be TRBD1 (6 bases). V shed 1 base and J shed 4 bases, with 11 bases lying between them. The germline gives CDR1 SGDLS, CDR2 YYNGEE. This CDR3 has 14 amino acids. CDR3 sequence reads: CASSVTGMFTEAFF. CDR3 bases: TGTGCCAGCAGCGTAACAGGGATGTTCACTGAAGCTTTCTTT. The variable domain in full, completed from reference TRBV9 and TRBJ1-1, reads DSGVTQTPKHLITATGQRVTLRCSPRSGDLSVYWYQQSLDQGLQFLIQYYNGEERAKGNILERFSAQQFPDLHSELNLSSLELGDSALYFCASSVTGMFTEAFFGQGTRLTVV.

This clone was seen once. CDR3 protein: CASSPGGALREQYF. The CDR3 region has the DNA TGTGCCAGCAGCCCAGGGGGGGCGCTTCGGGAGCAGTACTTC. The chain employs TRBV9 and TRBJ2-7; D may correspond to TRBD1 or TRBD2 (7 bases each). The CDR3 covers 14 residues. Germline V CDR1 and CDR2: SGDLS, YYNGEE. Trimming removed 4 bases from V and 7 bases from J, with 18 bases in between.

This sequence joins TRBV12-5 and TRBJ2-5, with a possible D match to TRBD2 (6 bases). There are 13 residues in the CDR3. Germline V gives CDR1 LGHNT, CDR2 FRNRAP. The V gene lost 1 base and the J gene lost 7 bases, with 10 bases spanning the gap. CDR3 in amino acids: CASGLAGDPTQYF. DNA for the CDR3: TGTGCTAGTGGTTTGGCGGGGGACCCGACCCAGTACTTC.

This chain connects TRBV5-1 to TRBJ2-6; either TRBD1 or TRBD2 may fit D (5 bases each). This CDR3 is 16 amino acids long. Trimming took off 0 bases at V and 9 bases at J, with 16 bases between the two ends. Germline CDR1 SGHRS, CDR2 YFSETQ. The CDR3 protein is CASSLEGTESYNVLTF. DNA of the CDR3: TGCGCCAGCAGCTTGGAGGGGACCGAATCCTACAACGTCCTGACTTTC.

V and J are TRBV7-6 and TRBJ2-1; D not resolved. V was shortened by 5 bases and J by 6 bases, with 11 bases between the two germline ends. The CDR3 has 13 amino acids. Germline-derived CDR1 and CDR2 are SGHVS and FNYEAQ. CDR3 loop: CASSLPGFNEQFF. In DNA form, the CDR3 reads TGTGCCAGCAGCCTACCTGGGTTCAATGAGCAGTTCTTC. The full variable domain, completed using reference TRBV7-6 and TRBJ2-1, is GAGVSQSPRYKVTKRGQDVALRCDPISGHVSLYWYRQALGQGPEFLTYFNYEAQQDKSGLPNDRFSAERPEGSISTLTIQRTEQRDSAMYRCASSLPGFNEQFFGPGTRLTVL.

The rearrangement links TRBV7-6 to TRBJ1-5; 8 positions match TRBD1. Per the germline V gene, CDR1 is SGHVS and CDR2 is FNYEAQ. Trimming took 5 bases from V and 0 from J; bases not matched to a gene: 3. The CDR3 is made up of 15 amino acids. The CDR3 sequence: CASSMGQDSNQPQHF. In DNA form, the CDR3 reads TGTGCCAGCAGCATGGGACAGGATAGCAATCAGCCCCAGCATTTT.

CDR3 coding DNA: TGTGCCAGCGCGACTGGGGCCAACGTCCTGACTTTC. Its translation: CASATGANVLTF. The genes are TRBV9 and TRBJ2-6; D not certain. V lost 7 bases and J 2 bases, leaving 4 bases between the germline ends. Germline V CDR1 and CDR2: SGDLS, YYNGEE. CDR3 length: 12 residues.

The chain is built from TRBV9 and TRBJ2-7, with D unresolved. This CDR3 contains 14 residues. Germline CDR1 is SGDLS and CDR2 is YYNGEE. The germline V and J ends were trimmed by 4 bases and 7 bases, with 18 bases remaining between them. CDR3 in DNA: TGTGCCAGCAGCCCCCCCTTTCCTTTGGGAGAGCAGTACTTC. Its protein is CASSPPFPLGEQYF.

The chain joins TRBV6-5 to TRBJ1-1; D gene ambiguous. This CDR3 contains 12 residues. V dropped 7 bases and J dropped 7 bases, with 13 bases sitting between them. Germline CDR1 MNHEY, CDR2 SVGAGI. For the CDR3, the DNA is TGTGCCAGCACCTACGCGGGAGTTGAAGCTTTCTTT. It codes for CASTYAGVEAFF.

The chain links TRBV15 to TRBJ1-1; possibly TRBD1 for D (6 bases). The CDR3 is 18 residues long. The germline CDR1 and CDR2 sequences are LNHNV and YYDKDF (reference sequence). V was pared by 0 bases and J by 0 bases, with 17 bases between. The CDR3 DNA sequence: TGTGCCACCAGCAGAGATTTAGTGGGGGGGCCGATGAACACTGAAGCTTTCTTT. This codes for CATSRDLVGGPMNTEAFF. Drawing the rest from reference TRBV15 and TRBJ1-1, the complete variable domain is DAMVIQNPRYQVTQFGKPVTLSCSQTLNHNVMYWYQQKSSQAPKLLFHYYDKDFNNEADTPDNFQSRRPNTSFCFLDIRSPGLGDTAMYLCATSRDLVGGPMNTEAFFGQGTRLTVV.

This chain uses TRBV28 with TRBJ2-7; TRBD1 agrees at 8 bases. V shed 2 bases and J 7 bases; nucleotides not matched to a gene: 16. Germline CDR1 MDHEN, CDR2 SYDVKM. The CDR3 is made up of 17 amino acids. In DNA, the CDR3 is TGTGCCAGCAGTTTAGCCCCCCCCGGACAGGGAACGGGGGAGCAGTACTTC. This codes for CASSLAPPGQGTGEQYF.

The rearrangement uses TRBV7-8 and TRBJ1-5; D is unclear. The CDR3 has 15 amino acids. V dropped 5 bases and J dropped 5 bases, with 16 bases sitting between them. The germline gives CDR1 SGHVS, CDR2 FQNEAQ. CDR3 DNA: TGTGCCAGCAGCCGGGGTGAGGGAGCATATCAGCCCCAGCATTTT. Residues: CASSRGEGAYQPQHF.

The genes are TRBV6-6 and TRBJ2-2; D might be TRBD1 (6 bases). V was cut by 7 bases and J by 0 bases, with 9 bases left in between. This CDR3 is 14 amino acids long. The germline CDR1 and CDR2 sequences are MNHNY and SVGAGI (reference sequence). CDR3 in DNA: TGTGCCAGCAACCAGGGGTCGAACACCGGGGAGCTGTTTTTT. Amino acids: CASNQGSNTGELFF.

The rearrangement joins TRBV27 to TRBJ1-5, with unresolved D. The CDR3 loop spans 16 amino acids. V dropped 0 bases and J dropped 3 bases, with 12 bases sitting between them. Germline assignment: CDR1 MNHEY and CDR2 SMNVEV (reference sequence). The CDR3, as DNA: TGTGCCAGCAGTTTATCGGTGGGAGAACTCAATCAGCCCCAGCATTTT. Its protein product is CASSLSVGELNQPQHF.

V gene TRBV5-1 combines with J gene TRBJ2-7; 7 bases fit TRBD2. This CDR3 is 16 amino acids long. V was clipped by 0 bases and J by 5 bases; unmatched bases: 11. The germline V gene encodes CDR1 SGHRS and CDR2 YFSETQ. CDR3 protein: CASSLGAGGSHNEQYF. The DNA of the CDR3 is TGCGCCAGCAGCTTGGGAGCGGGCGGGAGTCATAACGAGCAGTACTTC.

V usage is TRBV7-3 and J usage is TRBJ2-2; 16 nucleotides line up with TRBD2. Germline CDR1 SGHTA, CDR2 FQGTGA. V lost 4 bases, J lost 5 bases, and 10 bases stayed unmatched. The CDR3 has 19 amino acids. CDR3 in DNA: TGTGCCAGCAGCTCTAGTCCCGGGACTAGCGGGAGGGGTACCGGGGAGCTGTTTTTT. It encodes CASSSSPGTSGRGTGELFF.

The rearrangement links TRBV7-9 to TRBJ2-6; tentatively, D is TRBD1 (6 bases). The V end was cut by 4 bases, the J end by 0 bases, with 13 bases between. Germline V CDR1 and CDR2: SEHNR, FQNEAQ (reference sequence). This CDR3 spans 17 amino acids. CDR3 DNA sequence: TGTGCCAGCAGCTCCCGGGACATGCCCTCTGGGGCCAACGTCCTGACTTTC. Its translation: CASSSRDMPSGANVLTF.

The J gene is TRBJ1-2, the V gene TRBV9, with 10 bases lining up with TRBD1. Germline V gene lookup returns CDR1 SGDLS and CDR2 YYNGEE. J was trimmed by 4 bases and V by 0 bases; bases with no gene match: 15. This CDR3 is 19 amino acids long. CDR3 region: CASSVVVSDPGQGFYGYTF. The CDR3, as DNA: TGTGCCAGCAGCGTAGTTGTTTCTGATCCGGGACAGGGGTTCTATGGCTACACCTTC.

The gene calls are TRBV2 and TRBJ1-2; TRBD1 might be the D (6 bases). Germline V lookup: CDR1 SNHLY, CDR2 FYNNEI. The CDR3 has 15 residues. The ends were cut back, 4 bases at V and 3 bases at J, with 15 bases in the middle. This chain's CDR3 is CASSATGNRDYGYTF. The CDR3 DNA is TGTGCCAGCAGTGCTACAGGGAATAGGGACTATGGCTACACCTTC. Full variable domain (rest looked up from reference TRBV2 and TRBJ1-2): EPEVTQTPSHQVTQMGQEVILRCVPISNHLYFYWYRQILGQKVEFLVSFYNNEISEKSEIFDDQFSVERPDGSNFTLKIRSTKLEDSAMYFCASSATGNRDYGYTFGSGTRLTVV.

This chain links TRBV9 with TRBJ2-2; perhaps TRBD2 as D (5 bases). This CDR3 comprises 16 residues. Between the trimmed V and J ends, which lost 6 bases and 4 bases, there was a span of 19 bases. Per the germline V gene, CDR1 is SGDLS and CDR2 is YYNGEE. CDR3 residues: CASTQDGSGSTGELFF. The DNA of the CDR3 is TGTGCCAGCACCCAAGACGGCTCGGGGAGCACCGGGGAGCTGTTTTTT.

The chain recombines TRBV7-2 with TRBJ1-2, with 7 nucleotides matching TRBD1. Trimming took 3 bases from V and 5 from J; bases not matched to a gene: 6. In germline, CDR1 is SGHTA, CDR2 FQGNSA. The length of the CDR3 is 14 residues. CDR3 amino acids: CASSLPDRVYGYTF. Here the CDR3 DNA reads TGTGCCAGCAGCTTGCCCGACAGGGTTTATGGCTACACCTTC. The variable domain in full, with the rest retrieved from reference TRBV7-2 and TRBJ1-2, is GAGVSQSPSNKVTEKGKDVELRCDPISGHTALYWYRQSLGQGLEFLIYFQGNSAPDKSGLPSDRFSAERTGGSVSTLTIQRTQQEDSAVYLCASSLPDRVYGYTFGSGTRLTVV.

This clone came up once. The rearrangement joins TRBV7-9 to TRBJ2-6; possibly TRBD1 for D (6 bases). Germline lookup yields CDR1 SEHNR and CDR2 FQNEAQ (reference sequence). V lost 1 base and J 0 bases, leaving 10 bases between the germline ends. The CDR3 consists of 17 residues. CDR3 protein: CASSLEGVSSGANVLTF. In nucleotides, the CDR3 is TGTGCCAGCAGCTTAGAGGGGGTAAGCTCTGGGGCCAACGTCCTGACTTTC.

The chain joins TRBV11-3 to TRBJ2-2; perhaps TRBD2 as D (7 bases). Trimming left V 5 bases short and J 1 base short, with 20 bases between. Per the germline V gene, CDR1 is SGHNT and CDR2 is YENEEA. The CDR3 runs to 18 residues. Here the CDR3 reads CASSGRGGGSGNTGELFF. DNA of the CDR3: TGTGCCAGCAGCGGCAGGGGAGGGGGAAGCGGGAACACCGGGGAGCTGTTTTTT. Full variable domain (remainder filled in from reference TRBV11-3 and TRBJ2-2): EAGVVQSPRYKIIEKKQPVAFWCNPISGHNTLYWYLQNLGQGPELLIRYENEEAVDDSQLPKDRFSAERLKGVDSTLKIQPAELGDSAVYLCASSGRGGGSGNTGELFFGEGSRLTVL.

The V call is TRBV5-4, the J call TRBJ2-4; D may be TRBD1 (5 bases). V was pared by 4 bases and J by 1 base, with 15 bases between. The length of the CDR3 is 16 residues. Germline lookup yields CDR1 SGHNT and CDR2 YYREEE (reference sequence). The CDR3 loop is CASSRTGPEAKNIQYF. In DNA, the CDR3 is TGTGCCAGCAGCCGAACAGGTCCAGAGGCCAAAAACATTCAGTACTTC.